The clone carrying this T cell receptor (beta chain) was seen only a few times. No antigen is known for it. The library put unique molecular identifiers onto individual cDNA molecules. Via MiXCR, TCRdb re-called the RACE reads, giving one row per CDR3 protein. This repertoire shows roughly 40,000 distinct CDR3 sequences, about 8.9% found once; its top ten account for over 14%. The record originates from a study of human T cells and chemical hapten exposure. Turning to the study itself: Mostly female, the patients presented with alopecia areata, totalis or universalis. Study results and limitations: With regard to DPC sensitization, TCRs above 1 in 1000 frequency did not change.

The time point is: patch test 2, 6 weeks after DPC sensitization. Regarding treatment: therapeutic diphenylcyclopropenone sensitization with weekly scalp DPC. The clonotype was recovered from a woman in her forties with alopecia areata. Some clones in this sample may be carry-over from other donors' samples. Sequencing was performed on whole blood, taken in connection with sensitization to the hapten diphenylcyclopropenone (DPC).

The DNA of the CDR3 is TGTGCCAGCAGCTCGGACAGGGGGCTAGAGACCCAGTACTTC. Protein: CASSSDRGLETQYF. This chain connects TRBV6-6 to TRBJ2-5; TRBD1 aligns across 11 bases. With V trimmed by 6 bases and J by 4 bases, 4 bases remained unmatched. The germline CDR1 and CDR2 sequences are MNHNY and SVGAGI (reference sequence). CDR3 length: 14 residues.